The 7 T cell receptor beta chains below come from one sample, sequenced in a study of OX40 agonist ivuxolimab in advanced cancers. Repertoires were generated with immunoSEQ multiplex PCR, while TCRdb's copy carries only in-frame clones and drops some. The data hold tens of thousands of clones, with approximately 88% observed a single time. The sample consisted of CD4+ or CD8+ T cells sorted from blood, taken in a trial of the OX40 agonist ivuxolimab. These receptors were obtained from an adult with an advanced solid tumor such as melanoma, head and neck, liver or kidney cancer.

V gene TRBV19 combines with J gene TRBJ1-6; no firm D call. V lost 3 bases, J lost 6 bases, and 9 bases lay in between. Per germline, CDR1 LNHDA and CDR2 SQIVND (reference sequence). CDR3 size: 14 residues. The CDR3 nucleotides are TGTGCCAGTAGTATTGCGGTGGGTAATTCACCCCTCCACTTT. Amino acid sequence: CASSIAVGNSPLHF.

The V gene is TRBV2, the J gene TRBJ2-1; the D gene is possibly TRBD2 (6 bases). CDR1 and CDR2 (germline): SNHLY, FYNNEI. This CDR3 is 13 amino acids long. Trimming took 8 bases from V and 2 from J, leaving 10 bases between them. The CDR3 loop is CASHGTAYNEQFF. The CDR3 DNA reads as TGTGCCAGCCATGGGACTGCCTACAATGAGCAGTTCTTC.

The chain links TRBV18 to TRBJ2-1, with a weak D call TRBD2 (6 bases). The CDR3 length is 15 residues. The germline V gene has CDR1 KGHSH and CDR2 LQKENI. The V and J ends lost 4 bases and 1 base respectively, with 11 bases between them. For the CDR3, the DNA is TGTGCCAGCTCACTCCACCGGGAGTCCTACAATGAGCAGTTCTTC. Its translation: CASSLHRESYNEQFF.

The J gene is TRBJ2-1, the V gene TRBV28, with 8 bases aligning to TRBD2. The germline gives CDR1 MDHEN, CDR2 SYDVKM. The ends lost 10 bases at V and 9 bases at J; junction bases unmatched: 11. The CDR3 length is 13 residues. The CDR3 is CATRLGGAREQFF. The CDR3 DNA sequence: TGTGCCACCCGGCTCGGGGGGGCGCGTGAGCAGTTCTTC.

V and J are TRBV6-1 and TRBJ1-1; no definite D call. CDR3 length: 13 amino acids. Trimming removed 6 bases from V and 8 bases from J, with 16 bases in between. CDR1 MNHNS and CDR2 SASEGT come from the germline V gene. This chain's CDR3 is CASRVRSPVEAFF. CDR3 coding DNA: TGTGCCAGCAGGGTTCGAAGCCCCGTCGAAGCTTTCTTT.

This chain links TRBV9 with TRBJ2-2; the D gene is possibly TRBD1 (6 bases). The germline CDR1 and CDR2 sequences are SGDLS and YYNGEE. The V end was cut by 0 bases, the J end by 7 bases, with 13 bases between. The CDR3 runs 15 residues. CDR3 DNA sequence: TGTGCCAGCAGCGTAGACAGGGCAAGGGGCGGGGAGCTGTTTTTT. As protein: CASSVDRARGGELFF.

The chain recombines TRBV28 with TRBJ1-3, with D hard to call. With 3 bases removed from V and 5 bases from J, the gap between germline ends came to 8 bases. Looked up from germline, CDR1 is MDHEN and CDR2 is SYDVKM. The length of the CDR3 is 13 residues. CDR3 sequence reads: CASSLGLRNTIYF. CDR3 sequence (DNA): TGTGCCAGCAGTTTGGGTCTGCGAAACACCATATATTTT. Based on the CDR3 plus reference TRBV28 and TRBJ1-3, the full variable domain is DVKVTQSSRYLVKRTGEKVFLECVQDMDHENMFWYRQDPGLGLRLIYFSYDVKMKEKGDIPEGYSVSREKKERFSLILESASTNQTSMYLCASSLGLRNTIYFGEGSWLTVV.